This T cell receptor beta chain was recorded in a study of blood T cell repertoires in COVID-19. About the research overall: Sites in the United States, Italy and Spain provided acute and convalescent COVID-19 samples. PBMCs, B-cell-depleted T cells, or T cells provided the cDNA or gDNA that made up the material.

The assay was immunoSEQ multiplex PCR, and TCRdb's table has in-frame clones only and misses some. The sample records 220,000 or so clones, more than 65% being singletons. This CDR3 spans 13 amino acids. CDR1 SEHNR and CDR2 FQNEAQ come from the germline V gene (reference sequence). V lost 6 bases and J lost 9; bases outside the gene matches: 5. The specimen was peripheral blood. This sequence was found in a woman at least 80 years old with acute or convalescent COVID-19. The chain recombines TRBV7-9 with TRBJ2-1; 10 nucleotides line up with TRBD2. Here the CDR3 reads CASRLLAGGEQFF. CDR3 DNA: TGTGCCAGCAGACTCTTAGCGGGGGGTGAGCAGTTCTTC.